These T cell receptor beta chains were read from a single sample in a study of CD8+CD57+ T cells in acquired aplastic anemia. TCRdb redid the calling of the reads with MiXCR, one entry per CDR3 protein. This sample carries under 350,000 distinct CDR3 sequences, under 65% of them seen once, and the ten largest clones take 1% to 1.5%. Material for sequencing was sorted CD4+, CD8+, or CD8+CD57+ T cells (not recorded which) from PBMCs. The receptor set was obtained from a human donor with aplastic anemia. Both conserved end residues are part of each CDR3. A D gene is named only where the DNA matches it firmly. Size is omitted from some rows. Given values are once, few, many or a class for expanded clones.

TRBJ1-1	TRBV9	-	-	TGTGCCAGCAGCCCTCGGGATGAGAAGCTCGAGAACACTGAAGCTTTCTTT	CASSPRDEKLENTEAFF
TRBJ1-5	TRBV6-1	-	many	TGTGCCAGCGGACCAGGTGGGAGCAATCAGCCCCAGCATTTT	CASGPGGSNQPQHF
TRBJ2-7	TRBV11-2	TRBD1	-	TGTGCCAGCAGCTTTTTGCAGGGGGACACCTACGAGCAGTACTTC	CASSFLQGDTYEQYF
TRBJ2-1	TRBV3-1	-	many	TGTGCCAACAGCCAACAATCCTACAATGAGCAGTTCTTC	CANSQQSYNEQFF
TRBJ2-1	TRBV6-5	TRBD2	many	TGTGCCAGCAGCCCCGGGAGCGGGGGGTATGAGCAGTTCTTC	CASSPGSGGYEQFF
TRBJ1-4	TRBV19	-	-	TGTGCCAGTACCGCAGGGAACTGGGGTGAAAAACTGTTTTTT	CASTAGNWGEKLFF
TRBJ2-2	TRBV20-1	TRBD1	many	TGCAGTGCTAGGACCATTTGGGGTTCGACCGGGACAGCGAACACCGGGGAGCTGTTTTTT	CSARTIWGSTGTANTGELFF
TRBJ2-5	TRBV14	TRBD2	-	TGTGCCAGCAGCCCCACGGGACTAGCGGGGGGGGAGACCCAGTACTTC	CASSPTGLAGGETQYF
TRBJ2-7	TRBV25-1	TRBD1	-	TGTGCCAGCAATCGAGGGGGACAGGGGGGGTACGAGCAGTACTTC	CASNRGGQGGYEQYF
TRBJ2-2	TRBV12-3/TRBV12-4	-	many	TGTGCCAGCAGTTTGGGGCTGGACATCGCCGGGGAGCTGTTTTTT	CASSLGLDIAGELFF
TRBJ1-1	TRBV2	-	-	TGTGCCAGCAGTGAAGAAGCAGGGATCGTCACTGAAGCTTTCTTT	CASSEEAGIVTEAFF
TRBJ1-1	TRBV20-1	-	-	TGCAGTGCTAGAGTGATGGGTAGGGACACTGAAGCTTTCTTT	CSARVMGRDTEAFF
TRBJ2-2	TRBV24-1	TRBD2	-	TGTGCCACCAGTGTATCGGGAGGTGCCGGGGAGCTGTTTTTT	CATSVSGGAGELFF
TRBJ2-2	TRBV5-1	-	-	TGCGCCAGCAGCTGGGCCGGGGAGCTGTTTTTT	CASSWAGELFF
TRBJ2-1	TRBV13	TRBD2	-	TGTGCCAGCAGCCTGGTGTGGCTAGCGGGGGGCCGCTCCTACAATGAGCAGTTCTTC	CASSLVWLAGGRSYNEQFF
TRBJ2-7	TRBV5-1	-	-	TGCGCCAGCAGTTCGGGGACTGCGAGGCTCTACGAGCAGTACTTC	CASSSGTARLYEQYF
TRBJ1-6	TRBV7-9	-	-	TGTGCCAGCAGCCTCGGACTAGCGGGGGTTTCACCCCTCCACTTT	CASSLGLAGVSPLHF
TRBJ1-5	TRBV2	-	-	TGTGCCAGCAGTGAGCAAGACAGCAGCAATCAGCCCCAGCATTTT	CASSEQDSSNQPQHF
TRBJ2-7	TRBV10-2	-	-	TGCGCCAGCAGCGCGGTGGGCGAGCAGTACTTC	CASSAVGEQYF
TRBJ1-1	TRBV7-9	-	-	TGTGCCAGCAGCCCTGAAACACCGAACACTGAAGCTTCCTTT	CASSPETPNTEASF
TRBJ1-6	TRBV7-8	TRBD1	few	TGTGCCAGCAGCTTAGATAAGGGGGCAGTTAATTCACCCCTCCACTTT	CASSLDKGAVNSPLHF
TRBJ1-1	TRBV24-1	-	many	TGTGCCACCAGTGATTTCTCAGGGTCCGCTTTCTTT	CATSDFSGSAFF
TRBJ2-5	TRBV6-6	TRBD1	many	TGTGCCAGCAGTTTTAGCGGACAGGGGGCTTCAGAGACCCAGTACTTC	CASSFSGQGASETQYF
TRBJ2-2	TRBV2	TRBD2	-	TGTGCCAGCAGTTGGACTAGGTTCACCGGGGAGCTGTTTTTT	CASSWTRFTGELFF
TRBJ1-5	TRBV19	-	-	TGTGCCAGTAGTATTGGGGGGATCCAAGAGACCCAGCATTTT	CASSIGGIQETQHF
TRBJ2-3	TRBV5-5	-	many	TGTGCCAGCAGCCCGCGATTAGTCACAGATACGCAGTATTTT	CASSPRLVTDTQYF
TRBJ2-3	TRBV20-1	TRBD2	-	TGCAGTGCTAGAGGCTCAGGGCGGGGGGGACTAGATACGCAGTATTTT	CSARGSGRGGLDTQYF